The rows below give T cell receptor beta chains drawn from one sample of a study of blood T cell repertoires in COVID-19. TCRdb's copy holds only in-frame clones and misses some; the assay was immunoSEQ multiplex PCR. The repertoire holds around 270,000 clones, with around 89% as singletons. Sequencing was carried out using peripheral blood. Receptors were obtained from a man aged 35-49 years with acute or convalescent COVID-19. Each CDR3 is given with its conserved first and last residue. Fields, in order: clone size, J gene, D gene, V gene, CDR3 DNA, CDR3 protein. D genes are given only for firm matches. Not all rows give a size; the values are once, few, many and, for expanded clones, a class.

abundance: few; j_gene: TRBJ2-1; d_gene: -; v_gene: TRBV27; CDR3nt: TGTGCCAGCAGTCCTCAGGTGGGTTGGGTTGAGCAGTTCTTC; CDR3aa: CASSPQVGWVEQFF
abundance: -; j_gene: TRBJ2-7; d_gene: -; v_gene: TRBV4-1; CDR3nt: TGCGCCAGCAGCCAAGATTTGCAGGGGATCGCCTACGAGCAGTACTTC; CDR3aa: CASSQDLQGIAYEQYF
abundance: -; j_gene: TRBJ1-6; d_gene: TRBD1; v_gene: TRBV11-2; CDR3nt: TGTGCCAGCAGCTACTCCGGGACAGAACTCCACTTT; CDR3aa: CASSYSGTELHF
abundance: -; j_gene: TRBJ2-3; d_gene: TRBD2; v_gene: TRBV2; CDR3nt: TGTGCCAGCAGTGAAAGGGGACTAGTAAGTTCAGATACGCAGTATTTT; CDR3aa: CASSERGLVSSDTQYF
abundance: -; j_gene: TRBJ2-7; d_gene: -; v_gene: TRBV24-1; CDR3nt: TGTGCCACCAGTGGGACAGTGACCTACGAGCAGTACTTC; CDR3aa: CATSGTVTYEQYF
abundance: -; j_gene: TRBJ1-2; d_gene: -; v_gene: TRBV15; CDR3nt: TGTGCCACCAGCAGGGGGGGGGAGACGAACTATGGCTACACCTTC; CDR3aa: CATSRGGETNYGYTF
abundance: once; j_gene: TRBJ1-1; d_gene: -; v_gene: TRBV11-2; CDR3nt: TGTGCCAGCAGCTTATGGGCCTACACTGAAGCTTTCTTT; CDR3aa: CASSLWAYTEAFF
abundance: -; j_gene: TRBJ2-7; d_gene: TRBD2; v_gene: TRBV2; CDR3nt: TGTGCCAGCAGTGATTTGGGACTAGCGTTCTACGAGCAGTACTTC; CDR3aa: CASSDLGLAFYEQYF
abundance: -; j_gene: TRBJ1-1; d_gene: -; v_gene: TRBV6-5; CDR3nt: TGTGCCAGCAGCCCCCCAGGTCACAACACTGAAGCTTTCTTT; CDR3aa: CASSPPGHNTEAFF
abundance: few; j_gene: TRBJ1-5; d_gene: -; v_gene: TRBV10-1; CDR3nt: TGCGCCAGCAGCGAAGGCAGGTTACAGCCCCAGCATTTT; CDR3aa: CASSEGRLQPQHF
abundance: -; j_gene: TRBJ1-6; d_gene: TRBD1; v_gene: TRBV28; CDR3nt: TGTGCCAGCAGAACAACAGGGGGCGCGTTCTATAATTCACCCCTCCACTTT; CDR3aa: CASRTTGGAFYNSPLHF
abundance: -; j_gene: TRBJ2-7; d_gene: TRBD1; v_gene: TRBV15; CDR3nt: TGTGCCACCAGCACCCGGACAGGGAAAATTTACGAGCAGTACTTC; CDR3aa: CATSTRTGKIYEQYF